The source of this T cell receptor (beta chain) is a study of blood T cell repertoires in COVID-19 (dated by TCRdb to the early 2020s). Regarding the complete study: Samples covering the acute and convalescent phases of COVID-19 were provided by collaborators in the United States, Italy and Spain. The material from the prospective study consisted of cDNA or gDNA derived from T cells, B-cell-depleted T cells, or PBMCs. Nearly every sample came with metadata listing a de-identified subject ID, COVID-19 status, age in years and sex. The repertoires were released in a freely available public database intended as a resource for research on the immune response to SARS-CoV-2. Deeply sampled blood TCRbeta repertoires from subjects exposed to, actively infected with, or recovered from COVID-19 were included in the dataset. The samples were drawn from two sources: the first 160 participants of the ongoing ImmuneRACE study, and 1,200 or so subjects contributed by 6 global collaborators. Where available, HLA class I and class II types were taken from metadata supplied by the sample provider and were not determined by assay-based typing. Broader findings and caveats from the paper: How much clinical and demographic metadata was included differed by source and by participant, and the metadata was provided uncurated.

TCRbeta CDR3 regions were amplified from genomic DNA using the immunoSEQ Assay, a bias-controlled multiplex PCR. The paper's processing steps were these. The number of nucleated cells in each sample was estimated by amplification of reference gene primers within the assay. To quantify the absolute abundance of each unique TCRbeta CDR3 rearrangement, sequence reads were collapsed and filtered. For each sample, productive Simpson clonality was calculated as the square root of Simpson's diversity index over productive rearrangements. The immuneACCESS repertoire file appears here via TCRdb, limited to in-frame rearrangements. These files lack a portion of the clones; in checked studies, under half of the deficit traces to unresolved V genes, and the cause of the others is not known. D and trimming come from the DNA, and the V and J calls and clone size come from that table. Across this sample there are 100,000 or so clones, with 85% to 95% seen only once. The ten largest clonotypes hold around 6% of the sample.

Collaborating institutions collected whole blood in K2EDTA tubes following their own protocols. Collaborator samples were shipped for TCRbeta analysis as frozen whole blood, isolated PBMCs, or DNA extracted from either sample type. About this clone itself: Its antigen is unknown. There are no base qualities to consult, and no much larger clone falls within one base.

From the cysteine up to the phenylalanine, the CDR3 has a length of 13 residues. Only the CDR3 DNA is retained, 39 bases long and in frame from the first base. The germline V gene supplies CDR1 LGHNT and CDR2 FRNRAP. The germline ends are 12 bases apart after V is trimmed by 6 bases and J by 3 bases. The V gene is TRBV12-5 and the J gene is TRBJ2-7; the D segment could be TRBD2, given 6 matching bases. Sequenced input: peripheral blood. This TCR came from a woman in her fifties or sixties with active COVID-19. The CDR3 in this case is CASGGDLDYEQYF. The nucleotides read TGTGCTAGTGGGGGGGACTTAGACTACGAGCAGTACTTC.